This entry is about one TCR beta chain. These data are taken from a study of cytomegalovirus exposure and HLA in healthy donors. The PCR made use of 60 Vbeta and 13 Jbeta primers. Here immunoSEQ multiplex PCR was the method, and the copy in TCRdb shows in-frame clones only, minus some. The sample includes about 210,000 clones, 82% seen only once; the top ten take roughly 6%. The CDR3 loop spans 18 amino acids. Germline V gene lookup returns CDR1 SEHNR and CDR2 FQNEAQ (reference sequence). The J segment lost 3 bases and the V segment lost 3 bases, leaving 15 bases of the junction unmatched. The TCR comes from a man in his forties or fifties in good health and CMV-seropositive. Sequences were obtained from PBMCs. This chain joins TRBV7-9 and TRBJ2-3, with 7 bases lining up with TRBD1. Here the CDR3 DNA reads TGTGCCAGCAGCTTTTTCCTGAGACAGGGAGAGAAGACAGATACGCAGTATTTT. It specifies CASSFFLRQGEKTDTQYF.